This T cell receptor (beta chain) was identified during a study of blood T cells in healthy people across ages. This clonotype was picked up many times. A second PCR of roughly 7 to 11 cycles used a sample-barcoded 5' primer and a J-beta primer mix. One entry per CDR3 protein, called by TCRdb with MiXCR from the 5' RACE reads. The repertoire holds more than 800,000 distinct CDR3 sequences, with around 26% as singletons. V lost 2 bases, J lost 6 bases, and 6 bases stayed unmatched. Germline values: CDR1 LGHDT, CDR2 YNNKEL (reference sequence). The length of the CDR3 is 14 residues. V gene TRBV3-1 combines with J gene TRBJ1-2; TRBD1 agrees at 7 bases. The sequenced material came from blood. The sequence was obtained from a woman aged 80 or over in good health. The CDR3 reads CASSQLPTGHGYTF. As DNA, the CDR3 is TGTGCCAGCAGCCAACTCCCGACAGGGCATGGCTACACCTTC.